Listed here are 9 T cell receptor beta chains from one sample, sequenced in a study of blood T cell repertoires in COVID-19. Data came from immunoSEQ multiplex PCR; TCRdb stores just in-frame clones and leaves some out. The profile shows 110,000 or so clones, roughly 70% of them singletons. Sequences were obtained from peripheral blood. These receptors all come from a middle-aged woman with acute or convalescent COVID-19.

V and J are TRBV28 and TRBJ1-6, with D possibly matching TRBD1 (6 bases). Trimming took off 1 base at V and 0 bases at J, with 10 bases between the two ends. Germline values: CDR1 MDHEN, CDR2 SYDVKM. CDR3 length equals 17 residues. The CDR3 loop is CASSLYPTGSYNSPLHF. DNA for the CDR3: TGTGCCAGCAGTTTATACCCGACAGGCTCCTATAATTCACCCCTCCACTTT.

The chain carries TRBV6-5 and TRBJ1-1; D remains unclear. CDR3 length equals 15 residues. V was pared by 6 bases and J by 0 bases, with 14 bases between. CDR1 MNHEY and CDR2 SVGAGI come from the germline V gene. The CDR3 region has the DNA TGTGCCAGCAGCCGAGTGCGCCAAATGAACACTGAAGCTTTCTTT. This translates into CASSRVRQMNTEAFF.

The V gene is TRBV7-2, the J gene TRBJ2-7, with 7 bases identical to TRBD2. Trimming cost V 6 bases and J 3 bases; bases outside gene matches: 11. CDR1 and CDR2 (germline): SGHTA, FQGNSA. This CDR3 contains 15 residues. The CDR3 protein is CASSVAGVGGYEQYF. The CDR3 DNA sequence: TGTGCCAGCAGTGTCGCGGGGGTCGGTGGCTACGAGCAGTACTTC.

In its sample, this clone was seen a few times. This chain connects TRBV7-2 to TRBJ2-5; tentatively, D is TRBD2 (5 bases). Trimming removed 6 bases from V and 7 bases from J, with 9 bases in between. CDR3 size: 11 residues. The V gene's germline CDR1 is SGHTA and CDR2 FQGNSA. CDR3 sequence (DNA): TGTGCCAGCAGGCTGGCGGGGACCCAGTACTTC. Protein product: CASRLAGTQYF.

This sequence joins TRBV10-3 and TRBJ2-7; D may be TRBD2 (5 bases). The V end was cut by 2 bases, the J end by 3 bases, with 14 bases between. The germline gives CDR1 ENHRY, CDR2 SYGVKD. This CDR3 is 15 amino acids long. The CDR3 loop is CAISERAEGLYEQYF. CDR3 in DNA: TGTGCCATCAGTGAGAGGGCAGAGGGTCTCTACGAGCAGTACTTC.

The rearrangement uses TRBV7-3 and TRBJ1-2; 8 bases align to TRBD1. Germline CDR1 SGHTA, CDR2 FQGTGA. Trimming took 1 base from V and 3 from J; bases not matched to a gene: 13. This CDR3 region has 18 residues. The CDR3: CASSLNPAGQGGHYGYTF. The CDR3 nucleotides read TGTGCCAGCAGCTTAAACCCCGCCGGACAGGGAGGGCACTATGGCTACACCTTC.

This clone has only a few counts. The chain joins TRBV6-1 to TRBJ1-2; the D gene is possibly TRBD1 (5 bases). This CDR3 has 15 amino acids. The germline V gene encodes CDR1 MNHNS and CDR2 SASEGT. The V gene lost 2 bases and the J gene lost 9 bases, with 19 bases spanning the gap. This CDR3 reads CASSELGQGGWSYTF. The CDR3 DNA reads as TGTGCCAGCAGTGAACTCGGCCAGGGTGGATGGAGCTACACCTTC.

The genes are TRBV6-5 and TRBJ1-2; 8 nucleotides align to TRBD1. The CDR3 spans 13 residues. J lost 6 bases, V lost 6 bases, and 6 bases had no gene match. Germline V gives CDR1 MNHEY, CDR2 SVGAGI. In DNA, the CDR3 is TGTGCCAGCAGATCGACAGGGGTGGATGGCTACACCTTC. Residues: CASRSTGVDGYTF.

V and J are TRBV19 and TRBJ1-1; no clear D. This CDR3 contains 13 residues. CDR1 LNHDA and CDR2 SQIVND come from the germline V gene (reference sequence). V was shortened by 6 bases and J by 6 bases, with 14 bases between the two germline ends. The CDR3 sequence is CASRLGGFAEAFF. CDR3 bases: TGTGCCAGTAGATTAGGAGGGTTTGCTGAAGCTTTCTTT.